This entry lists 21 T cell receptor beta chains sequenced from one sample in a study of vaccination and CD4 T cells after COVID-19. Once obtained from cultured CD4+ T cells, the DNA was sequenced using the Oncomine TCR Beta short-read assay. TCRdb ran MiXCR on the PCR reads and lists one entry per CDR3 protein. Altogether about 14,000 distinct CDR3 sequences are present, 53% being singletons, with the ten largest covering approximately 12%. The treatment here: approximately nine-day PBMC culture with coronavirus spike peptide pools or control peptides (ViraFEST assay). For these receptors, no antigen is known. Sequenced: CD4+ T cells from blood, cultured in vitro. All receptors come from a human donor who had recovered from COVID-19.

This clonotype was counted a few times. One junction end disagrees with the germline gene, perhaps due to a read error. The chain joins TRBV10-3 to TRBJ1-5; no reliable D call. The CDR3 length is 15 residues. Germline CDR1 and CDR2: ENHRY and SYGVKD. The CDR3 is CASSEIGGRNQPQHF. CDR3 in DNA: TGTGCCAGCAGTGAAATAGGAGGGCGGAATCAGCCCCAGCATTTT.

The gene calls are TRBV7-3 and TRBJ1-6, with 7 bases aligning to TRBD1. V shed 6 bases, J shed 0 bases, and the junction held 8 bases outside the gene matches. In germline, CDR1 is SGHTA, CDR2 FQGTGA. This CDR3 is built from 17 residues. CDR3 region: CASSPRTGLSYNSPLHF. Written as DNA, the CDR3 is TGTGCCAGCAGTCCCAGGACAGGCCTCTCCTATAATTCACCCCTCCACTTT.

The V and J genes are TRBV20-1 and TRBJ2-1, with 8 positions matching TRBD2. This CDR3 is built from 15 residues. The germline V gene encodes CDR1 DFQATT and CDR2 SNEGSKA (reference sequence). Losses at the gene ends were 6 bases for V and 7 bases for J; bases not matched to a gene: 14. The CDR3 spells CSATLGAGDSNEQFF. The CDR3 DNA reads as TGCAGTGCCACACTAGGAGCGGGAGATAGTAATGAGCAGTTCTTC.

This chain links TRBV5-5 with TRBJ2-5; D gene unclear. V lost 4 bases, J lost 5 bases, and 12 bases lay in between. This CDR3 contains 13 residues. CDR1 and CDR2 (germline): SGHKS, YYEKEE (reference sequence). The CDR3 DNA follows: TGTGCCAGCAGCGATGACACCTTGGAGACCCAGTACTTC. Encoded protein: CASSDDTLETQYF.

In its sample, this clonotype was seen a few times. The chain has TRBV24-1 and TRBJ1-5; no firm D call. CDR3 length: 13 amino acids. V lost 8 bases, J lost 4 bases, and 11 bases lay in between. Germline V gene data show CDR1 as KGHDR and CDR2 as SFDVKD. The CDR3 nucleotides are TGTGCCACCATGGCACGAGATAATCAGCCCCAGCATTTT. Its protein is CATMARDNQPQHF.

CDR3 coding DNA: TGTGCCAGCAGTTACTCCCCTAGTACTTACTACGAGCAGTACTTC. Translation: CASSYSPSTYYEQYF. This chain connects TRBV6-5 to TRBJ2-7; D uncertain. Looked up from germline, CDR1 is MNHEY and CDR2 is SVGAGI. Trimming shortened V by 0 bases and J by 3 bases, and 12 bases separated the two germline ends. The CDR3 is 15 residues long.

This clonotype has a handful of counts. J is TRBJ1-1 and V is TRBV20-1; perhaps TRBD1 as D (6 bases). Germline CDR1 is DFQATT and CDR2 is SNEGSKA (reference sequence). The CDR3 is 14 amino acids. The V end lost 6 bases, the J end lost 4 bases, and 18 bases lay between the germline ends. The DNA for the CDR3 is TGCAGTGCCAGCAGACAGGCCGTCCGCACTGAAGCTTTCTTT. Protein sequence: CSASRQAVRTEAFF.

The V gene is TRBV28, the J gene TRBJ1-3; 7 nucleotides line up with TRBD1. J lost 3 bases, V lost 2 bases, and 4 bases had no gene match. Germline CDR1 MDHEN, CDR2 SYDVKM. The length of the CDR3 is 15 residues. DNA for the CDR3: TGTGCCAGCAGTTTAAGGGGGCATTATGGAAACACCATATATTTT. This translates into CASSLRGHYGNTIYF.

This chain links TRBV4-1 with TRBJ1-1, with D possibly TRBD1 on 5 matching bases. Germline loops: CDR1 MGHRA, CDR2 YSYEKL. The length of the CDR3 is 19 residues. V gave up 3 bases and J gave up 1 base, with 24 bases separating them. DNA of the CDR3: TGCGCCAGCAGCCAGTTTTATAACCAAAACAGGCCCACGAACACTGAAGCTTTCTTT. Amino acids: CASSQFYNQNRPTNTEAFF.

This sequence joins TRBV7-9 and TRBJ1-1; a weak D match, TRBD1 (6 bases). Trimming stripped 5 bases from V and 6 bases from J, with 19 bases between. CDR3 length: 15 residues. Germline V lookup: CDR1 SEHNR, CDR2 FQNEAQ (reference sequence). The CDR3 DNA is TGTGCCAGCAGCCCAGCTGTACAGGGTAGCGCTGAAGCTTTCTTT. Translated: CASSPAVQGSAEAFF.

The chain carries TRBV20-1 and TRBJ2-7, with 8 bases aligning to TRBD1. Germline loops: CDR1 DFQATT, CDR2 SNEGSKA (reference sequence). This CDR3 is 13 amino acids long. V shed 6 bases and J 2 bases; nucleotides not matched to a gene: 6. The CDR3 nucleotides read TGCAGTGCATCCCGGGACAGGACCTACGAGCAGTACTTC. Protein product: CSASRDRTYEQYF.

The chain uses TRBV3-1 and TRBJ1-6; D unclear. This CDR3 has 14 amino acids. Trimming cost V 1 base and J 10 bases, with 11 bases left between them. Germline V lookup: CDR1 LGHDT, CDR2 YNNKEL (reference sequence). The CDR3 DNA reads as TGTGCCAGCAGCCAAGTCGTGGATGGCTCACCCCTCCACTTT. Translation: CASSQVVDGSPLHF. Using reference TRBV3-1 and TRBJ1-6 for the parts outside the CDR3, the full variable domain is DTAVSQTPKYLVTQMGNDKSIKCEQNLGHDTMYWYKQDSKKFLKIMFSYNNKELIINETVPNRFSPKSPDKAHLNLHINSLELGDSAVYFCASSQVVDGSPLHFGNGTRLTVT.

Only a few counts were recorded for this clonotype. The genes are TRBV5-8 and TRBJ2-7; tentative D call: TRBD1 (5 bases). This CDR3 comprises 15 residues. CDR1 SGHTS and CDR2 YDEGEE come from the germline V gene. Trimming removed 0 bases from V and 0 bases from J, with 10 bases in between. CDR3 DNA sequence: TGTGCCAGCAGCTTGGCAGGGCATAGCTCCTACGAGCAGTACTTC. It yields the protein CASSLAGHSSYEQYF. Using reference TRBV5-8 and TRBJ2-7 for the parts outside the CDR3, the full variable domain is EAGVTQSPTHLIKTRGQQATLRCSPISGHTSVYWYQQALGLGLQFLLWYDEGEERNRGNFPPRFSGRQFPNYSSELNVNALELEDSALYLCASSLAGHSSYEQYFGPGTRLTVT.

There are a few counts of this clonotype. The chain combines TRBV7-2 with TRBJ1-5; D is unclear. Germline V gene sequence: CDR1 SGHTA, CDR2 FQGNSA. This CDR3 region has 15 residues. Trimming took 1 base from V and 7 from J, leaving 14 bases between them. The CDR3 region is CASSLVFRERQPQHF. DNA for the CDR3: TGTGCCAGCAGCTTAGTATTCCGGGAGAGGCAGCCCCAGCATTTT.

This chain uses TRBV7-9 with TRBJ2-6; TRBD2 might be the D (5 bases). Germline lookup yields CDR1 SEHNR and CDR2 FQNEAQ (reference sequence). Trimming took 5 bases from V and 4 from J, leaving 21 bases between them. This CDR3 contains 18 residues. CDR3 region: CASSPDYLSDSGANVLTF. The CDR3 DNA sequence: TGTGCCAGCAGCCCCGACTACCTATCGGATTCCGGGGCCAACGTCCTGACTTTC.

This chain joins TRBV9 and TRBJ1-5; D unclear. This CDR3 has 13 residues. The V gene's germline CDR1 is SGDLS and CDR2 YYNGEE. V dropped 4 bases and J dropped 3 bases, with 8 bases sitting between them. CDR3 nucleotide sequence: TGTGCCAGCAGCTCCTACCCCAATCAGCCCCAGCATTTT. Translated, it gives CASSSYPNQPQHF. The whole variable domain, remainder taken from reference TRBV9 and TRBJ1-5, is DSGVTQTPKHLITATGQRVTLRCSPRSGDLSVYWYQQSLDQGLQFLIQYYNGEERAKGNILERFSAQQFPDLHSELNLSSLELGDSALYFCASSSYPNQPQHFGDGTRLSIL.

This clonotype was counted a few times. This sequence joins TRBV6-1 and TRBJ1-2; 9 nucleotides agree with TRBD1. The junction had 9 bases not matched to a gene; V was cut back by 5 bases and J by 5 bases. The CDR3 covers 15 residues. Germline V gives CDR1 MNHNS, CDR2 SASEGT. CDR3 sequence reads: CASSPTGGAGYGYTF. As DNA, the CDR3 is TGTGCCAGCAGTCCCACAGGGGGCGCCGGGTATGGCTACACCTTC.

The chain has TRBV19 and TRBJ2-3; tentatively, D is TRBD1 (6 bases). The V and J ends lost 1 base and 3 bases respectively, with 8 bases between them. Germline values: CDR1 LNHDA, CDR2 SQIVND (reference sequence). The CDR3 is 14 residues long. The CDR3 nucleotides are TGTGCCAGTAGTATAGGACAGGTTACAGATACGCAGTATTTT. The encoded protein is CASSIGQVTDTQYF.

There are a few counts of this clonotype. This chain connects TRBV6-1 to TRBJ1-5; 7 nucleotides line up with TRBD1. J gave up 4 bases and V 6 bases, and 12 bases lay outside the gene matches. This CDR3 contains 16 residues. Germline CDR1 MNHNS, CDR2 SASEGT. The DNA of the CDR3 is TGTGCCAGCAGCCTCACCTCCGGGACAGTTAATCAGCCCCAGCATTTT. Amino acid sequence: CASSLTSGTVNQPQHF.

V gene TRBV7-2 combines with J gene TRBJ1-2; D uncertain. The CDR3 sequence is 16 residues long. The germline V and J ends were trimmed by 4 bases and 5 bases, with 20 bases remaining between them. Germline CDR1 SGHTA, CDR2 FQGNSA. DNA of the CDR3: TGTGCCAGCAGCTCACGGGCAGGCCGTCTGGGTTATGGCTACACCTTC. Amino acid sequence: CASSSRAGRLGYGYTF.

This sequence joins TRBV15 and TRBJ1-3, with D maybe TRBD1 (6 bases). The V and J ends lost 6 bases and 0 bases respectively, with 12 bases between them. This CDR3 has 15 residues. CDR1 and CDR2 from the germline V gene are LNHNV and YYDKDF (reference sequence). CDR3 in amino acids: CATRDRLLSGNTIYF. CDR3 in DNA: TGTGCCACCAGAGACAGGCTTCTCTCTGGAAACACCATATATTTT.